This T cell receptor beta chain comes out of a study of blood T cell repertoires in COVID-19. Study-wide background: Sites in the United States, Italy and Spain provided acute and convalescent COVID-19 samples. PBMCs, B-cell-depleted T cells, or T cells provided the cDNA or gDNA that made up the material.

The J segment lost 0 bases and the V segment lost 5 bases, leaving 1 base of the junction unmatched. The germline V gene encodes CDR1 MNHEY and CDR2 SVGAGI. CDR3 length: 13 residues. Original data processing: Quantification of nucleated cells was approximated via reference gene primer amplification. Assay: immunoSEQ multiplex PCR; the TCRdb copy retains only in-frame clones and omits some. The DNA was the basis for D and trimming; V, J and clone size are from that table. Of fewer than 85,000 clones in the sample, about 90% are singletons; the top ten hold roughly 4.4%. The chain has TRBV6-5 and TRBJ2-7; 7 bases fit TRBD2. This receptor was obtained from a man in his forties or fifties with active COVID-19. Material: peripheral blood. CDR3: CASSLADSYEQYF. As DNA, the CDR3 is TGTGCCAGCAGTCTAGCGGACTCCTACGAGCAGTACTTC.